Each of the 5 T cell receptor beta chains below was sequenced from the same sample in a study of shared clonotypes between healthy human individuals. This table comes from immunoSEQ multiplex PCR, and its TCRdb copy is limited to in-frame clones, with some not included. The data contain a few million clones, more than 80% of them singletons. The specimen was naive CD4+ T cells from PBMCs. Subset reported: CD45RA+ positively selected. The receptors were sampled from a man younger than 35 in good health. Some clones in this sample may be carry-over from other donors' samples.

Here the CDR3 reads CASSLEAASGANVLTF. The CDR3, as DNA: TGCGCCAGCAGCTTGGAGGCAGCCTCTGGGGCCAACGTCCTGACTTTC. This rearrangement joins TRBV5-1 to TRBJ2-6; D is ambiguous. From germline, CDR1 is SGHRS and CDR2 YFSETQ. The germline V and J ends were trimmed by 0 bases and 0 bases, with 7 bases remaining between them. The CDR3 extends over 16 amino acids. The full variable domain, with the rest looked up from reference TRBV5-1 and TRBJ2-6, is KAGVTQTPRYLIKTRGQQVTLSCSPISGHRSVSWYQQTPGQGLQFLFEYFSETQRNKGNFPGRFSGRQFSNSRSEMNVSTLELGDSALYLCASSLEAASGANVLTFGAGSRLTVL.

This chain joins TRBV6-5 and TRBJ2-3; D is unresolved. Germline V gene sequence: CDR1 MNHEY, CDR2 SVGAGI. V was clipped by 8 bases and J by 5 bases, with 8 bases between them. CDR3 length: 11 residues. CDR3 in amino acids: CASGWEDTQYF. The DNA for the CDR3 is TGTGCCAGCGGGTGGGAAGATACGCAGTATTTT.

The CDR3 sequence: CASSLERTSGSGEQYF. CDR3 DNA: TGCGCCAGCAGCTTGGAGAGGACTAGCGGGAGTGGGGAGCAGTATTTT. The chain joins TRBV5-1 to TRBJ2-3; 13 positions agree with TRBD2. CDR1 is SGHRS and CDR2 is YFSETQ in the germline V gene. V was clipped by 0 bases and J by 11 bases; unmatched bases: 9. This CDR3 is built from 16 residues.

The chain is built from TRBV11-2 and TRBJ2-5; 15 nucleotides align to TRBD2. V shed 3 bases and J 5 bases; nucleotides not matched to a gene: 7. Germline-derived CDR1 and CDR2 are SGHAT and FQNNGV. This CDR3 has 17 amino acids. The CDR3: CASSFRTSGRASETQYF. As DNA, the CDR3 is TGTGCCAGCAGCTTTCGGACTAGCGGGAGGGCCTCGGAGACCCAGTACTTC.

The rearrangement links TRBV10-3 to TRBJ2-3; 7 nucleotides line up with TRBD1. The CDR3 consists of 15 residues. With 5 bases clipped from V and 5 bases from J, the junction kept 10 bases outside the gene matches. CDR1 and CDR2 from the germline V gene are ENHRY and SYGVKD. The CDR3 loop reads CAISPATGTGDTQYF. The CDR3 DNA sequence: TGTGCCATCAGTCCCGCGACAGGGACGGGAGATACGCAGTATTTT.